This TCR beta chain was obtained from a study of CD8+ T cells in alopecia areata. About the research overall: Each of the treated patients was given oral tofacitinib, 5 to 10 mg twice daily, for moderate-to-severe alopecia areata. Study-wide results and caveats: Both scalp clonality and the expanded CD8+ clones among the top 100 showed a significant decrease with tofacitinib.

Concerning this clone: The target antigen is unknown.

Treatment given: oral pan-JAK inhibitor, 5-10 mg twice daily. Both CD4+ and CD8+ T cells were separated by sorting PBMCs. The CDR3 runs 15 residues. Looked up from germline, CDR1 is SNHLY and CDR2 is FYNNEI. Losses at the gene ends were 5 bases for V and 6 bases for J; bases not matched to a gene: 8. Reverse transcribed after extraction, RNA yielded cDNA as the sequencing template. The data were produced by immunoSEQ multiplex PCR, yet TCRdb's version contains in-frame clones alone and is incomplete. Of under 200,000 clones in the sample, around three fifths were seen once. This clonotype was obtained from a human donor with alopecia areata. The gene calls are TRBV2 and TRBJ2-3; 10 bases agree with TRBD2. The material sequenced was CD4+ T cells sorted from blood, taken at week 24, from a patient treated with tofacitinib. CDR3 bases: TGTGCCAGCAGTATGGCTAGCGGGGGCTGGGATACGCAGTATTTT. It encodes CASSMASGGWDTQYF.